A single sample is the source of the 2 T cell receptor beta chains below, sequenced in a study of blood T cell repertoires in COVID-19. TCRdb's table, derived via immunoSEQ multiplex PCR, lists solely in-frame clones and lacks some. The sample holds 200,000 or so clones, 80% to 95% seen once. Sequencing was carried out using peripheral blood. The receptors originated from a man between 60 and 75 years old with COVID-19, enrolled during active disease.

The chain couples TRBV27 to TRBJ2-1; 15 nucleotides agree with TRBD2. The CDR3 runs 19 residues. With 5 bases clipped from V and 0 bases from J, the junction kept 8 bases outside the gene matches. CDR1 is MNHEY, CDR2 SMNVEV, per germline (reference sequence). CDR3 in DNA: TGTGCCAGCAGTGGATGGGGACTAGCGGGGGGCAGCTCCTACAATGAGCAGTTCTTC. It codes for CASSGWGLAGGSSYNEQFF.

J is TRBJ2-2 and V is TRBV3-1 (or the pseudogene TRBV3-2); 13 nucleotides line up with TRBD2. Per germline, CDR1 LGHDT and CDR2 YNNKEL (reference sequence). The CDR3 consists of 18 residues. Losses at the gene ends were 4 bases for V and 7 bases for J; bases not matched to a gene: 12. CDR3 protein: CASSPTGLAGVMGGELFF. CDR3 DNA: TGTGCCAGCAGCCCAACTGGACTAGCGGGAGTAATGGGCGGGGAGCTGTTTTTT.